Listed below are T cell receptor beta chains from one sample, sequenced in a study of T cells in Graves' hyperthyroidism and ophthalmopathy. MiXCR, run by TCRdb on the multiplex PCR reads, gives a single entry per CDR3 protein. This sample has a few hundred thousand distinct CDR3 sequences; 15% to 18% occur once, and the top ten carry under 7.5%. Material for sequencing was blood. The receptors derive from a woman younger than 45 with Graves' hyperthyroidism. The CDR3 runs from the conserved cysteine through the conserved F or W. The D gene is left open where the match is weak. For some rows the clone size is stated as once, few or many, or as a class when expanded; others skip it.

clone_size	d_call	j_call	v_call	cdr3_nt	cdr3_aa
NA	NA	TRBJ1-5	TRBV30	TGTGCCTGGACCTCGGAGGGGGGACAGCCCCAGCATTTT	CAWTSEGGQPQHF
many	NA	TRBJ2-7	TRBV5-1	TGCGCCAGCAGCCGGGACAACCTGGCCGAGCAGTACTTC	CASSRDNLAEQYF
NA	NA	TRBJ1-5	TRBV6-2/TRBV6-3	TGTGCCAGCAGTTACACGGGGAGCAATCAGCCCCAGCATTTT	CASSYTGSNQPQHF
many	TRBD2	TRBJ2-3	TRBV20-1	TGCAGTGCTATTCCTAGCGGGAGAGTTACAGATACGCAGTATTTT	CSAIPSGRVTDTQYF
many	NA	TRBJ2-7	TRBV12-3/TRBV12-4	TGTGCCAGCAGCCCTCGGAGGGCGGGGAGCTCCTACGAGCAGTACTTC	CASSPRRAGSSYEQYF
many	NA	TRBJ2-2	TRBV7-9	TGTGCCAGCAGCTTATTGATGGGCACCGGGGAGCTGTTTTTT	CASSLLMGTGELFF
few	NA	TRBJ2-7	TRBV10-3	TGTGCCATCAGTAAGTCGAGGACAGTCTCCTACGAGCAGTACTTC	CAISKSRTVSYEQYF
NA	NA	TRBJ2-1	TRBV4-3	TGCGCCAGCAGCCATGACAAAAGCTCCTACAATGAGCAGTTCTTC	CASSHDKSSYNEQFF
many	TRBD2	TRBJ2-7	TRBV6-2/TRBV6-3	TGTGCCAGCAGGGAAGCGGGAATCTCCTACGAGCAGTACTTC	CASREAGISYEQYF
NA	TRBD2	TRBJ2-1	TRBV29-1	TGCAGCGTTCGGACTAGCGGGTCCTATGAGCAGTTCTTC	CSVRTSGSYEQFF
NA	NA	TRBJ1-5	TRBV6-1	TGTGCCAGCAGGGCAGATAGCAATCAGCCCCAGCATTTT	CASRADSNQPQHF
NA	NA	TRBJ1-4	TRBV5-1	TGCGCCAGCAGCTTGGTCAGGGGATTCGTAACTAATGAAAAACTGTTTTTT	CASSLVRGFVTNEKLFF
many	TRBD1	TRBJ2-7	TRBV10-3	TGTGCCATCAGTGGGACAGGGGGCGAGCAGTACTTC	CAISGTGGEQYF
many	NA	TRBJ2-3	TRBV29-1	TGCAGCGTTGTTCGAGATACGCAGTATTTT	CSVVRDTQYF
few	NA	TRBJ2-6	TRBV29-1	TGCAGCGCCTCATTGGACGGATCTGGGGCCAACGTCCTGACTTTC	CSASLDGSGANVLTF
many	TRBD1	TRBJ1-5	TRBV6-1	TGTGCCAGCAGCTACAGGGACAGGGGCCAAGGGCAGCCCCAGCATTTT	CASSYRDRGQGQPQHF
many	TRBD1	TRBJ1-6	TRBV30	TGTGCCTGGAGTGAGACAGGGGGCTCACCCCTCCACTTT	CAWSETGGSPLHF
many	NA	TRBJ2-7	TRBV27	TGTGCCAGCAGTTTCGTGGGAGCCTACGAGCAGTACTTC	CASSFVGAYEQYF
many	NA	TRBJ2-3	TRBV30	TGTGCCTGGGGGTTGTCGAGTGCATTTGCGCAGTATTTT	CAWGLSSAFAQYF
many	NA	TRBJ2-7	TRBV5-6	TGTGCCAGCAGCTTGGCTCTTCCCCCCTACGAGCAGTACTTC	CASSLALPPYEQYF
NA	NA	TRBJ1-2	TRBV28	TGTGCCAGCAGCTCCTCGGTGGCAGTTCAATCCCATTATGGCTACACCTTC	CASSSSVAVQSHYGYTF
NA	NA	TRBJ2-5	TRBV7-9	TGTGCCAGCAGCACGCATGGGACCCAGTACTTC	CASSTHGTQYF
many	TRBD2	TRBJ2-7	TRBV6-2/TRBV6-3	TGTGCCAGCAAGGGCGGAGGGTTGACTAGCGGGAAATACGAGCAGTACTTC	CASKGGGLTSGKYEQYF
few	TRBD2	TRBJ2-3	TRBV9	TGTGCCAGCAGCGCGACTAGCGGGATCACAGATACGCAGTATTTT	CASSATSGITDTQYF
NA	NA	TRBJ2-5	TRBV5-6	TGTGCCAGCAGCTTGGACAGAGCTGGGGGGACCCAGTACTTC	CASSLDRAGGTQYF
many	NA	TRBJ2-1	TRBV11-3	TGTGCCAGCAGCTTAGATCGTGGGGAGAGGTTCTTC	CASSLDRGERFF
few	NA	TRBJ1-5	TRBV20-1	TGCAGTGCTAGGGAGGGAGCAGGGGCAGGGAGCAATCAGCCCCAGCATTTT	CSAREGAGAGSNQPQHF
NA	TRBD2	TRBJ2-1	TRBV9	TGTGCCAGCAGCCCGGCGGTAGCGGGAGAAGGTAGAGCGTTCTTC	CASSPAVAGEGRAFF
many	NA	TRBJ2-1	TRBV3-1	TGTGCCAGCATAGGCTACAATGAGCAGTTCTTC	CASIGYNEQFF
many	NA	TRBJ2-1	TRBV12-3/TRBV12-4	TGTGCCAGCAGCCCCGGGTCCACAGCATACAATGAGCAGTTCTTC	CASSPGSTAYNEQFF
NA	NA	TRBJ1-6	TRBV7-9	TGTGCCAGCAGCTTATTTGACACCGATAATTCACCCCTCCACTTT	CASSLFDTDNSPLHF
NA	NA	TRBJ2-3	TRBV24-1	TGTGCCACCAGTGGTCGCTCGCAGGGGGGAAGCACAGATACGCAGTATTTT	CATSGRSQGGSTDTQYF
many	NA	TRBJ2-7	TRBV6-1	TGTGCCACACAACGCAATGCAGGTGTCGCCTACGAGCAGTACTTC	CATQRNAGVAYEQYF
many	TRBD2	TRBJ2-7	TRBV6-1	TGTGCCAGCGGTCGTGATAGCGGGAGGGCATACGAGCAGTACTTC	CASGRDSGRAYEQYF
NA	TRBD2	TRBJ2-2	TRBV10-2	TGCGCCAGCAGTCGAAAGGGACTAGCCAACGCCAAATACACCGGGGAGCTGTTTTTT	CASSRKGLANAKYTGELFF